This T cell receptor (beta chain) was profiled in a study of cytomegalovirus exposure and HLA in healthy donors (TCRdb year 2017). Context from the whole study: An earlier analysis of several hundred of the donors reported about 250 Gb of sequence data and 117 million unique TCR beta sequences from some 180 million T cells. Roughly 300 gigabases of sequencing data and tens of millions of unique TCR sequences were included in an early release covering roughly 600 HLA-typed donors. Of the roughly 410 genotyped donors, approximately 80% were placed in the genetic ancestry cluster associated with self-reported Caucasian donors. The study was designed to test whether signatures of past pathogen exposure could be identified by cataloging public T cell receptors. The study profiled the T cell repertoires of about 640 subjects by immunosequencing and related them to cytomegalovirus serostatus. Along with the roughly 670-subject first cohort, a separate validation cohort of over a hundred different subjects was used. To predict cytomegalovirus infection status, the study combined high-throughput TCR immunosequencing, statistical association of individual TCRs with disease status, and machine learning. To study patterns of TCR occurrence, a later analysis re-analyzed previously published TCR beta repertoires from under 750 donors and added high-resolution HLA genotyping. In the later analysis, no new phenotypic data were used to find candidate immune exposures; instead, reliance was placed on TCR beta sequences and their occurrence across donors. An earlier analysis of approximately 500 of the donors applied high-throughput TCR beta sequencing to assess whether each TCR beta V gene segment acted as functional or pseudogenic. Donor age, sex, ethnicity and CMV serostatus were compiled together with the repertoire data. A later genetic analysis used genome-wide SNP genotypes for about three fifths of the 666 donors, treating that subset as a discovery cohort. All discovery cohort repertoires had been generated on a single sequencing platform. Class I and class II HLA loci were covered by the typing at four-digit resolution. The number of donors typed differed by locus, with about 629-630 for A, B, C, DRB1 and DQB1, around 500 for DQA1, 600 to 610 for DPA1, and some 470 for DPB1. Roughly 5 DR-DQ haplotypes were treated as single units for association and clustering because of strong linkage in the cohort. Among about 360 genotyped donors of the cohort, an average of approximately 240,000 unique TCR beta nucleotide sequences were sequenced per donor, roughly 20% of them non-productive. The paper as a whole reports these results and caveats: A further reported finding was that TCR beta sequences accurately predicted the HLA-A and HLA-B alleles for most subjects in the first cohort. In a later analysis, HLA-associated TCR beta chains showed more clonal expansion and lower generation probabilities than non-associated chains that were equally common. Linkage disequilibrium might explain the correlated functional status among segregating V segments, but an unknown experimental factor could not be ruled out. A later analysis associated 15,000 to 20,000 TCR beta sequences with specific HLA alleles at a false discovery rate of 0.05. A later analysis found that most CMV-associated TCR beta chains appeared HLA-restricted, with HLA associations seemingly driven largely by CMV exposure. Because some donors lacked HLA typing at each locus, the association tests relied only on the typed subset. The classifier was reported to diagnose cytomegalovirus status with high specificity and sensitivity in both the original cohort and the validation cohort. The study gave a list of under 200 TCR beta chains associated with cytomegalovirus. In an earlier analysis of some 500 of the donors, most TCR beta V segments were observed in productive rearrangements about 87% or about 30% of the time, broadly matching IMGT annotations. Several of the top co-occurrence clusters appeared to be linked to parvovirus B19, influenza, CMV and Epstein-Barr virus, according to a later analysis. Presence/absence analyses assumed roughly uniform sequencing depth across donors, an assumption that may not hold. Some IMGT-functional V segments, including TRBV6-2 and TRBV6-3, could not be distinguished by the 87-base-pair reads and were therefore excluded. According to the authors, the approach could potentially be generalized to other disease states and immunological phenotypes. In a later analysis, TCR association rates were found to vary across HLA loci, with the most associated TCRs seen for DRB1 alleles and the fewest for HLA-C alleles. While some public TCRs were present in many individuals, most TCR sequences turned up only very rarely across donors. A cluster of highly shared sequence variants was judged likely to be a technical artifact of the sequencing pipeline. When HLA alleles, especially DR and DQ, strongly co-occurred, attributing TCR associations to individual alleles was difficult. An association between a missense DCLRE1C variant and V-gene and J-gene trimming of TCR beta chains was found in a later genetic analysis and replicated in an independent cohort. This cohort had only TCR beta chains sequenced, and the lack of alpha or paired-chain data limited which features could be detected. The only immune exposure information available for the cohort was CMV serostatus. Because counts were too low, approximately 15 rarely observed V segments, including chromosome 9 orphons, were excluded from the earlier analysis of around 590 of the donors. A later genetic analysis reported fewer N-insertions in productive TCRs among donors in an Asian-associated ancestry cluster than the roughly 700-donor mean. A few of the identified cytomegalovirus-associated TCR beta chains were confirmed in vitro to be specific for cytomegalovirus antigens.

The CDR3 numbers 12 residues from cysteine through phenylalanine. Only the CDR3 DNA stays, 36 bases, in frame from base 1. The germline ends are 8 bases apart after V is trimmed by 5 bases and J by 4 bases. CDR1 and CDR2, per the germline V gene, are SNHLY and FYNNEI. Library method: the immunoSEQ multiplex PCR assay. For the multiplex PCR, a mixture combining 60 forward primers for TCR Vbeta segments and 13 reverse primers for TCR Jbeta segments was used. The CDR3 region of rearranged TCR beta genes was amplified from genomic DNA by a multiplex PCR assay. The amplified TCR beta libraries were sequenced on the Illumina HiSeq System as 87-base-pair reads. In the source study's methods: In a later analysis, around 80 million unique TCR beta chains were counted across the 500 to 700 repertoires, and roughly 11 million of these chains were shared by at least two donors. To remove PCR and sequencing errors, raw reads were error-corrected and collapsed into unique sequences using a nearest-neighbor algorithm that merged closely related sequences. Alignment of CDR3 sequences to IMGT reference sequences was used to assign V, D and J gene segments. Each retained sequence needed at least a six-nucleotide match to both a V gene segment and a J gene segment. Rearrangements were called productive when the CDR3 lacked stop codons and stayed in frame with V and J; all others were non-productive. Following IMGT convention, CDR3 was defined as the stretch from the second conserved V-encoded cysteine up to the conserved J-encoded phenylalanine. The earlier analysis of fewer than 750 of the donors excluded sequences that lacked an unambiguous match to a single V gene segment. In an earlier analysis of a few hundred of the donors, V segments were called functional above 56.7% productive rearrangements and were called segregating when the between-donor standard deviation exceeded 5%. To diagnose cytomegalovirus status from the catalog of TCR beta chain sequences, a statistical classification framework was built. In a later analysis, V and J genes were assigned by comparing TCR nucleotide sequences against IMGT/GENE-DB human TR gene sequences. In a later analysis, CDR3 sequences and most-parsimonious VDJ recombination scenarios were assigned using the TCRdist pipeline. In a later analysis, each TCR beta chain was defined by its CDR3 amino acid sequence together with its V-gene family, and reads lacking a unique V-gene family were excluded. As a way to deal with suspected cross-contamination and a sequencing artifact, a later analysis dropped roughly 600 nucleotide sequences that were highly shared and had low generation probability. For each public chain, a later analysis derived a clonal expansion index from normalized ranks of inferred template counts within each repertoire. In a later analysis, generation probabilities were computed using a VDJ recombination model fitted to out-of-frame rearrangements, and the results were checked against IGoR. In a later analysis, hypergeometric tests were used to score TCR-TCR, TCR-HLA and TCR-CMV co-occurrence, with a repertoire-size bias correction applied to TCR pairs. In a later analysis, false discovery rates were estimated by permuting HLA or CMV assignments 20 times. In a later analysis, co-occurring TCRs were grouped using DBSCAN, and TCRdist sequence similarity was added for clustering within HLA-allele-positive subsets. Co-occurrence clustering excluded repertoires with fewer than 30,000 or more than 120,000 public chains, plus five with anomalous nucleotide sharing. Entries here come from immuneACCESS through TCRdb and include only in-frame sequences with V and J called. Some clones fail to appear in such tables; in the studies checked, an unresolved V gene covers under half of the shortfall, and the cause of the remainder is unknown. The DNA gave D and trimming, while V, J and clone size come from that table. The sample data list 110,000 or so clones, and over 75% of these were observed just once. The top ten clones comprise around 2.7% of the sample.

A remark on this clone: This clone's antigen is unknown. No qualities accompany the bases; no much larger clone lies one base away.

The cohort comprised several hundred healthy bone marrow donors. All cohort members were sampled while nominally healthy, although unrecorded immune exposures were likely present. The donor was CMV seronegative and belonged to the group of more than 300 seronegative cohort members. Every donor gave a peripheral blood sample, and the peripheral blood mononuclear cells from that sample were used for TCR beta sequencing. Genomic DNA extraction from the blood cell samples was performed with the Qiagen DNeasy Blood Extraction Kit. The sequenced sample was PBMCs. The V and J genes are TRBV2 and TRBJ1-2, with an unclear D gene assignment. The sequence came from a young woman in good health and CMV-seronegative. CDR3 protein: CASSREGYGYTF. The DNA sequence reads TGTGCCAGCAGTAGGGAGGGCTATGGCTACACCTTC.